These T cell receptor beta chains were read from a single sample in a study of OX40 agonist ivuxolimab in advanced cancers. Generated by immunoSEQ multiplex PCR, the TCRdb table keeps only in-frame clones and is missing some. The sample carries around 26,000 clones, 75% to 80% recorded once. The starting material was CD4+ or CD8+ T cells sorted from blood, obtained in a trial of the OX40 agonist ivuxolimab. These TCRs come from an adult with an advanced solid tumor such as melanoma, head and neck, liver or kidney cancer. Both conserved end residues are part of each CDR3. The order of the fields is V gene, D gene, CDR3 length, clone size, J gene, CDR3 protein, CDR3 DNA. D genes are given only for firm matches. Where a row states a size, it is once, few, many or the class of an expanded clone; other rows omit it.

>TRBV9|NA|17|NA|TRBJ2-2
CASSVPQGAGNTGELFF
TGTGCCAGCAGCGTACCGCAGGGAGCGGGGAACACCGGGGAGCTGTTTTTT
>TRBV13|TRBD1|15|NA|TRBJ1-5
CASSASGTGGQPQHF
TGTGCCAGCAGTGCCTCCGGGACAGGGGGCCAGCCCCAGCATTTT
>TRBV6-5|TRBD1|15|few|TRBJ1-5
CASSLGQGGNQPQHF
TGTGCCAGCAGCCTGGGACAGGGAGGCAATCAGCCCCAGCATTTT
>TRBV4-2|TRBD2|15|NA|TRBJ2-1
CASSLLAGAYNEQFF
TGTGCCAGCAGTCTCCTAGCGGGAGCGTACAATGAGCAGTTCTTC
>TRBV5-5|TRBD1|18|NA|TRBJ2-7
CASSLRTGMDVGAYEQYF
TGTGCCAGCAGCTTACGGACAGGGATGGACGTAGGTGCTTACGAGCAGTACTTC
>TRBV5-6|NA|12|NA|TRBJ1-4
CASRRGVEKLFF
TGTGCCAGCAGAAGGGGAGTCGAAAAACTGTTTTTT
>TRBV28|NA|13|NA|TRBJ1-2
CASSLDQGYGYTF
TGTGCCAGCAGCCTAGATCAGGGCTATGGCTACACCTTC
>TRBV5-6|NA|16|NA|TRBJ1-2
CASSLEGRGGNYGYTF
TGTGCCAGCAGCTTGGAAGGCAGGGGAGGGAACTATGGCTACACCTTC
>TRBV10-1|TRBD1|17|NA|TRBJ2-7
CASSESTGQGESYEQYF
TGCGCCAGCAGTGAGTCGACAGGACAGGGGGAATCCTACGAGCAGTACTTC
>TRBV6-6|NA|14|NA|TRBJ2-2
CASSLGPNTGELFF
TGTGCCAGCAGCTTGGGCCCGAACACCGGGGAGCTGTTTTTT
>TRBV7-9|NA|12|NA|TRBJ2-3
CASSPRGDTQYF
TGTGCCAGCAGCCCGAGGGGCGATACGCAGTATTTT
>TRBV29-1|NA|12|NA|TRBJ2-7
CSARTESYEQYF
TGCAGCGCCAGGACAGAGTCCTACGAGCAGTACTTC
>TRBV14|NA|15|NA|TRBJ2-4
CASSEIGIAKNIQYF
TGTGCCAGCAGCGAGATTGGGATAGCCAAAAACATTCAGTACTTC
>TRBV4-3|NA|15|NA|TRBJ1-6
CASSQGGSYNSPLHF
TGCGCCAGCAGCCAAGGGGGCTCCTATAATTCACCCCTCCACTTT
>TRBV9|NA|14|NA|TRBJ2-5
CASSVEGSRETQYF
TGTGCCAGCAGCGTAGAGGGTAGCAGGGAGACCCAGTACTTC
>TRBV10-2|NA|12|NA|TRBJ2-2
CASIVQTGELFF
TGCGCCAGCATTGTACAAACCGGGGAGCTGTTTTTT
>TRBV2|NA|18|NA|TRBJ1-6
CASSTPGHKSSYNSPLHF
TGTGCCAGCAGTACTCCGGGACACAAGAGCTCCTATAATTCACCCCTCCACTTT